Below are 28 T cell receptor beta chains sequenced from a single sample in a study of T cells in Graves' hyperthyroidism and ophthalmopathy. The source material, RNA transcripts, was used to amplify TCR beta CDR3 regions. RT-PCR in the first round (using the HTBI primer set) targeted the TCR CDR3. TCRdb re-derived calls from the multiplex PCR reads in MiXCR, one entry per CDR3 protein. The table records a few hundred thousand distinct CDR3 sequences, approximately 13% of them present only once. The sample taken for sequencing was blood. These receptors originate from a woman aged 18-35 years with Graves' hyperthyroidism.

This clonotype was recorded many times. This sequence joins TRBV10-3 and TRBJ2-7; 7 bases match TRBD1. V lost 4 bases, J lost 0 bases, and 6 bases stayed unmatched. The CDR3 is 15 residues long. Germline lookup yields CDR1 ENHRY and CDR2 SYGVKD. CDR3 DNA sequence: TGTGCCATCAGTGTTCAGGGGGTAAGCTCCTACGAGCAGTACTTC. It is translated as CAISVQGVSSYEQYF.

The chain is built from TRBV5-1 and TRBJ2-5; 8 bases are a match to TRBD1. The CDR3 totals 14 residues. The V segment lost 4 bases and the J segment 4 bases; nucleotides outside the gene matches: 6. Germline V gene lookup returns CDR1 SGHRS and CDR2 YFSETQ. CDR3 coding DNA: TGCGCCAGCAGCCCGGTACAGGGGGGAGAGACCCAGTACTTC. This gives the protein CASSPVQGGETQYF.

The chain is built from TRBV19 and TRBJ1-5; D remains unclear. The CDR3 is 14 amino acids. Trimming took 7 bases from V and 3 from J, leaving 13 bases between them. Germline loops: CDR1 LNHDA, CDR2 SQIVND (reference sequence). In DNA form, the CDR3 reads TGTGCCAGTAATGCGGGCAGTCTCAATCAGCCCCAGCATTTT. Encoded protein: CASNAGSLNQPQHF.

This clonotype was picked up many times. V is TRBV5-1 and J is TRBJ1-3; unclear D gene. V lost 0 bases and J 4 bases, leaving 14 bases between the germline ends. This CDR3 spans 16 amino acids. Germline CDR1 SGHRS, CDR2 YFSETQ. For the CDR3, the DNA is TGCGCCAGCAGCTTGGGGCAGGCGCTACCAGGAAACACCATATATTTT. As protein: CASSLGQALPGNTIYF.

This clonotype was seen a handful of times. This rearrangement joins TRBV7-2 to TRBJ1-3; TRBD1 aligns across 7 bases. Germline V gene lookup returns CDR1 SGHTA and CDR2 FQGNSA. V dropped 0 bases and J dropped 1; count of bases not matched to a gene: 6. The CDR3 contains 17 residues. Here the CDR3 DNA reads TGTGCCAGCAGCTTAGCCTCAGGGGGAACTTCTGGAAACACCATATATTTT. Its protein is CASSLASGGTSGNTIYF.

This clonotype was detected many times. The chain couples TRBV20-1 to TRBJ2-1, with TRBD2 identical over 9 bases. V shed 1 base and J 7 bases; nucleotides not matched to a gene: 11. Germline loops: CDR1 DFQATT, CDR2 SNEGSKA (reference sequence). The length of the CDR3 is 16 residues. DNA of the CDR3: TGCAGTGCTAGAGTCCTTGCGGGAGGGGGGAGAAATGAGCAGTTCTTC. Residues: CSARVLAGGGRNEQFF.

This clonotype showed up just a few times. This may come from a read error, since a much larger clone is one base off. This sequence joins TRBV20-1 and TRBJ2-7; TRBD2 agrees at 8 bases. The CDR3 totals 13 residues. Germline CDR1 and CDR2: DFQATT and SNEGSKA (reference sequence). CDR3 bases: TGCGGTGCCCAATCGGGGGGGGCCTACGAGCAGTACTTC. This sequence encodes CGAQSGGAYEQYF.

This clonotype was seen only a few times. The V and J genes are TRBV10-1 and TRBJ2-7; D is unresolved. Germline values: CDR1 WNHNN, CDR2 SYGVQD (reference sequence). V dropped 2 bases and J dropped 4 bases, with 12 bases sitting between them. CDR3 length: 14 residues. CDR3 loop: CASSEGSGPYEQYF. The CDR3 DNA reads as TGCGCCAGCAGTGAGGGCTCCGGACCTTACGAGCAGTACTTC.

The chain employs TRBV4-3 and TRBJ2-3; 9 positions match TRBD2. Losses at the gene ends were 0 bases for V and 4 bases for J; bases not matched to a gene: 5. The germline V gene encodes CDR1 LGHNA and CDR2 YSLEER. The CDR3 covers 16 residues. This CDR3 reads CASSQDRASGADTQYF. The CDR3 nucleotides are TGCGCCAGCAGCCAAGATCGGGCTAGCGGGGCAGATACGCAGTATTTT.

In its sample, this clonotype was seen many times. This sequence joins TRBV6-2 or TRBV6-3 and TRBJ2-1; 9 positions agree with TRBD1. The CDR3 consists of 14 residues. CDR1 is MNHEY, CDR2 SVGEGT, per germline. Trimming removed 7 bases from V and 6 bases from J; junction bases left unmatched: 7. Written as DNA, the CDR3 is TGTGCCAGCAAGGACAGGGGCGGGATCAATGAGCAGTTCTTC. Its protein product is CASKDRGGINEQFF.

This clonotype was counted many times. CDR3 residues: CASSYESGRITYGYTF. The CDR3 region has the DNA TGTGCCAGCAGTTACGAGTCGGGCAGGATTACCTATGGCTACACCTTC. V is TRBV6-5 and J is TRBJ1-2; D uncertain. This CDR3 has 16 amino acids. Trimming removed 2 bases at V and 4 bases at J, with 17 bases between. The germline gives CDR1 MNHEY, CDR2 SVGAGI.

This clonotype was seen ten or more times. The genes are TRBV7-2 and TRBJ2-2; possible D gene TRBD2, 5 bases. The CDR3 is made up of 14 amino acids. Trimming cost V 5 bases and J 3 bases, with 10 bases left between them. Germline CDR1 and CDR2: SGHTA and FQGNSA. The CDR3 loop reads CASSGRPDTGELFF. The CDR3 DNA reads TGTGCCAGCAGCGGGAGACCGGACACCGGGGAGCTGTTTTTT.

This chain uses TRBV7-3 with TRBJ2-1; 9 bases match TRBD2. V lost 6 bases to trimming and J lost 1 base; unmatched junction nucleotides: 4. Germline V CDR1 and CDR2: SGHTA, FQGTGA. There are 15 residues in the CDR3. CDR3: CASSGTSLSYNEQFF. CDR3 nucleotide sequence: TGTGCCAGCAGTGGGACTAGCCTTTCCTACAATGAGCAGTTCTTC.

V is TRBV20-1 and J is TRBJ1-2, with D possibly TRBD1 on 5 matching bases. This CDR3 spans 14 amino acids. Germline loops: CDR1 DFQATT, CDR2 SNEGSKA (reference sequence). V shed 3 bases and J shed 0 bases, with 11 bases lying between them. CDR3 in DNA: TGCAGTGCTAGTGACCAGGGCACTAACTATGGCTACACCTTC. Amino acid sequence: CSASDQGTNYGYTF.

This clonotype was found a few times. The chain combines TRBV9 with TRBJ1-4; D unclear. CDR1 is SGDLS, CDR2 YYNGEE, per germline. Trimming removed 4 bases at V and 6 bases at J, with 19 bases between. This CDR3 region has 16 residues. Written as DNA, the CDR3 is TGTGCCAGCAGCCTCTCAGCAGGACTTTCTGATGAAAAACTGTTTTTT. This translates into CASSLSAGLSDEKLFF.

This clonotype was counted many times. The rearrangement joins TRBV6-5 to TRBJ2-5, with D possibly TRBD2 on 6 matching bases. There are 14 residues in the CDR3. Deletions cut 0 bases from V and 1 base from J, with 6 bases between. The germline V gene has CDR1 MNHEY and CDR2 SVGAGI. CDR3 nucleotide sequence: TGTGCCAGCAGTTACTCCGGGGGCCAAGAGACCCAGTACTTC. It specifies CASSYSGGQETQYF.

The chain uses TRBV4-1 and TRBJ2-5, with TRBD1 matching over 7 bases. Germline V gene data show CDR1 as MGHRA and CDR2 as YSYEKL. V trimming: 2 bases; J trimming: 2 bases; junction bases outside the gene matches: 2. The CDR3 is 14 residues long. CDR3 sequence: CASSQLGQQETQYF. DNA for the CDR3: TGCGCCAGCAGCCAATTGGGACAGCAAGAGACCCAGTACTTC.

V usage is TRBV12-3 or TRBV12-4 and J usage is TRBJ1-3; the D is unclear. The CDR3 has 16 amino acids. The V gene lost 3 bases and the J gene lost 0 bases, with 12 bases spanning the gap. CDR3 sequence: CASSFGRVRSGNTIYF. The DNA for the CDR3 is TGTGCCAGCAGTTTTGGTCGGGTCCGCTCTGGAAACACCATATATTTT.

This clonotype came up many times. The CDR3 spells CASSPRASVEGTQYF. CDR3 DNA: TGTGCCAGCAGCCCTAGGGCTTCCGTCGAGGGGACCCAGTACTTC. The J gene is TRBJ2-5, the V gene TRBV7-2, with a tentative D call TRBD2 (5 bases). V lost 5 bases, J lost 7 bases, and 20 bases lay in between. The CDR3 sequence is 15 residues long. Germline lookup yields CDR1 SGHTA and CDR2 FQGNSA.

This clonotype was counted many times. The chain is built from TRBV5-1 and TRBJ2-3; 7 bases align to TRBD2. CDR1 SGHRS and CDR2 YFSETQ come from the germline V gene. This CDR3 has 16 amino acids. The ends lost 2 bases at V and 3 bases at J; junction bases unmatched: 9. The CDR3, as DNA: TGCGCCAGCAGCTTAGCGCGCGGGGGAGCAACAGATACGCAGTATTTT. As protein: CASSLARGGATDTQYF.

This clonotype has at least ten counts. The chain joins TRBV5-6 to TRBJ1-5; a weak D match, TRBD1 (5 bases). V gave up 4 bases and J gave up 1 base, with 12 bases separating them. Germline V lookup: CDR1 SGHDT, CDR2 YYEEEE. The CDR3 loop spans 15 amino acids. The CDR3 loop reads CASSPGRGSNQPQHF. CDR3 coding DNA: TGTGCCAGCAGCCCCGGTCGGGGCAGCAATCAGCCCCAGCATTTT. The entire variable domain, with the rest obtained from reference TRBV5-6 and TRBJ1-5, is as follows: DAGVTQSPTHLIKTRGQQVTLRCSPKSGHDTVSWYQQALGQGPQFIFQYYEEEERQRGNFPDRFSGHQFPNYSSELNVNALLLGDSALYLCASSPGRGSNQPQHFGDGTRLSIL.

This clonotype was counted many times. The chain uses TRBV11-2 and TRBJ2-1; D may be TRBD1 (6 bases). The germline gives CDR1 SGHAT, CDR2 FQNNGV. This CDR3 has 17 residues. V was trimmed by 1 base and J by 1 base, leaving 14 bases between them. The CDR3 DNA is TGTGCCAGCAGCTTAGGTTTGTCAGGGGTTTCCTACAATGAGCAGTTCTTC. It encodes CASSLGLSGVSYNEQFF.

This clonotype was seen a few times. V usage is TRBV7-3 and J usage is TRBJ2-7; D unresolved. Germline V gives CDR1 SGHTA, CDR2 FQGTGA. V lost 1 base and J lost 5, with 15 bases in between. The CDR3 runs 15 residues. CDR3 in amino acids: CASSLSSLPGNEQYF. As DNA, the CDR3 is TGTGCCAGCAGCTTAAGTAGTCTTCCTGGTAACGAGCAGTACTTC.

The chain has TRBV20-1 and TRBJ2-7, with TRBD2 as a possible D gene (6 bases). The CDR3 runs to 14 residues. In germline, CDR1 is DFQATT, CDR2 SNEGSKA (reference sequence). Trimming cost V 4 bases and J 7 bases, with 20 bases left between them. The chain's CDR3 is CSAIEAGKVGEQYF. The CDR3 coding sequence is TGCAGTGCTATAGAGGCGGGAAAGGTGGGGGAGCAGTACTTC.

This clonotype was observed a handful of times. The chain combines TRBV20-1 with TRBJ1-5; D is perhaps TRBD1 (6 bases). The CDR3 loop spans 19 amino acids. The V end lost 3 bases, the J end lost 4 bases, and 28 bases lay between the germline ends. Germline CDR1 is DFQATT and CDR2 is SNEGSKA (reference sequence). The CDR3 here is CSARFSGALSSHRNQPQHF. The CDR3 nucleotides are TGCAGTGCTAGGTTTTCAGGGGCGCTTTCTTCCCACCGTAATCAGCCCCAGCATTTT.

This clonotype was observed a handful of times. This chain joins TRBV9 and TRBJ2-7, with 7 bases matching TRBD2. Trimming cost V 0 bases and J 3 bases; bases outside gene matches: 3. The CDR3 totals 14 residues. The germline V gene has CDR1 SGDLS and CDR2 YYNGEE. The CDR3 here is CASSVEPGGYEQYF. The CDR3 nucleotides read TGTGCCAGCAGCGTAGAGCCGGGAGGCTACGAGCAGTACTTC.

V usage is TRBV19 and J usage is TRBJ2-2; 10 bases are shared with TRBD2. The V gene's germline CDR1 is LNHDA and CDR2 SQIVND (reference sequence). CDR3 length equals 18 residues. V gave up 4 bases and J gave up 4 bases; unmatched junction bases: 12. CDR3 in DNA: TGTGCCAGTAGTACAAAGCGGGAGGGCCTCTCCGTCACCGGGGAGCTGTTTTTT. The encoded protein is CASSTKREGLSVTGELFF.

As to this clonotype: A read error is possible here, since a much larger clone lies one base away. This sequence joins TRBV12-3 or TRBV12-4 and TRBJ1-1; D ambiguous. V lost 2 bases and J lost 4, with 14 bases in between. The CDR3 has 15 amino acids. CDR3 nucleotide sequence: TGTGCCAGCAGTTTAAAAATTGGGTTGAGCACTGAAGCTTTCTTT. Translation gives CASSLKIGLSTEAFF.